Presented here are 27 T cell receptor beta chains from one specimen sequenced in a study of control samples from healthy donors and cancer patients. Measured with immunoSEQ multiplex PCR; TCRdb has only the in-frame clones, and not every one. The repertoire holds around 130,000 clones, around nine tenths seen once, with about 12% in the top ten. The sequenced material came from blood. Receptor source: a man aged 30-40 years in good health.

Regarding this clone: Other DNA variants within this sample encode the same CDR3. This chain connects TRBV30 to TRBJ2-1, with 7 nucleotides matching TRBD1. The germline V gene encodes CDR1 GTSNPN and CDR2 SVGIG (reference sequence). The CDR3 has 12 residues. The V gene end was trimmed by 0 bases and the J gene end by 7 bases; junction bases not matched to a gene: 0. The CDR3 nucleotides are TGTGCCTGGAGTGTACAGGGGAATGAGCAGTTCTTC. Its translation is CAWSVQGNEQFF.

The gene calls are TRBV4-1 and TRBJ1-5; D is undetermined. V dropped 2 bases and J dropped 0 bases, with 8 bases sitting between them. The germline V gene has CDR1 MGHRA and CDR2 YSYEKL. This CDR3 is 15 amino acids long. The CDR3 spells CASSQKSSSNQPQHF. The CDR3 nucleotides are TGCGCCAGCAGCCAAAAGAGCAGTAGCAATCAGCCCCAGCATTTT.

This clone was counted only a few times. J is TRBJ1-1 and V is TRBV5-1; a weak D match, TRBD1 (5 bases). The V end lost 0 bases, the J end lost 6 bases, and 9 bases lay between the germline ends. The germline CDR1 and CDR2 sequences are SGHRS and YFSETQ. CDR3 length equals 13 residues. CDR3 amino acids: CASSLEGLAEAFF. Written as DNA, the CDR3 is TGCGCCAGCAGCTTGGAGGGGTTGGCTGAAGCTTTCTTT.

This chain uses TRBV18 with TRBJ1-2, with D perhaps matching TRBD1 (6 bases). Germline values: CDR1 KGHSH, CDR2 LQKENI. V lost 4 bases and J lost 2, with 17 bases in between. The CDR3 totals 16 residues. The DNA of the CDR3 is TGTGCCAGCTCACAGAGGGGGACGGCGGCGAACTATGGCTACACCTTC. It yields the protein CASSQRGTAANYGYTF.

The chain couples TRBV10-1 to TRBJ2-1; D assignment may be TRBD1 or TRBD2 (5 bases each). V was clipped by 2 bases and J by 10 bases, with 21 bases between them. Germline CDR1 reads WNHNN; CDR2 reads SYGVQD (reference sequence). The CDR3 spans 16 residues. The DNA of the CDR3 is TGCGCCAGCAGTGAGAACTTCGGGGCAGGGTTTGGGGAGCAGTTCTTC. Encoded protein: CASSENFGAGFGEQFF.

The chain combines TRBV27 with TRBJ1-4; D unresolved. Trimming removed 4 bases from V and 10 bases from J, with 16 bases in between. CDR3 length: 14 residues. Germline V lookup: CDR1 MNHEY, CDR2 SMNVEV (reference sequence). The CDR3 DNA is TGTGCCAGCAGTTCCCCCTCCCACCCCGGAAAACTGTTTTTT. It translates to CASSSPSHPGKLFF.

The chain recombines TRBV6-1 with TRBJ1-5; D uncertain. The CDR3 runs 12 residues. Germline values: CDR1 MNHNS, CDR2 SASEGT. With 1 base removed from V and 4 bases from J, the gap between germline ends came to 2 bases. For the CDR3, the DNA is TGTGCCAGCAGTGAAGGTAATCAGCCCCAGCATTTT. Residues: CASSEGNQPQHF.

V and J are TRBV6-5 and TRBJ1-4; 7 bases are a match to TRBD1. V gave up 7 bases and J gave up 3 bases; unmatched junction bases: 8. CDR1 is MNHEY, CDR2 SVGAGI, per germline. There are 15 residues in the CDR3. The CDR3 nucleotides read TGTGCCAGCAACAAGGGGGCAGACTCTAATGAAAAACTGTTTTTT. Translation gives CASNKGADSNEKLFF.

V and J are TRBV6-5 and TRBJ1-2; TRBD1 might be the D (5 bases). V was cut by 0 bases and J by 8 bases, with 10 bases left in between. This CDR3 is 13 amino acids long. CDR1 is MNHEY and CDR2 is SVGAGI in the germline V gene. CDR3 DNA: TGTGCCAGCAGTTACTCCTCAGGGAGAGGCTACACCTTC. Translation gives CASSYSSGRGYTF.

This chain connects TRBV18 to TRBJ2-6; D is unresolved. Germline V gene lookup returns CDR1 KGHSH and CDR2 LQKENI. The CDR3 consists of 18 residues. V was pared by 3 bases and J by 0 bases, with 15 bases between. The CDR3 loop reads CASSPYSFRSSGANVLTF. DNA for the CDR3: TGTGCCAGCTCACCCTACTCCTTTCGGAGCTCTGGGGCCAACGTCCTGACTTTC.

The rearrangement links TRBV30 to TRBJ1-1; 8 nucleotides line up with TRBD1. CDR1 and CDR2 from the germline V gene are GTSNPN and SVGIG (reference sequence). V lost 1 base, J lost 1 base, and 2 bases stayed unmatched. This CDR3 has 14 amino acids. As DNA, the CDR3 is TGTGCCTGGAGTGCAGGACAGGGGAACACTGAAGCTTTCTTT. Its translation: CAWSAGQGNTEAFF.

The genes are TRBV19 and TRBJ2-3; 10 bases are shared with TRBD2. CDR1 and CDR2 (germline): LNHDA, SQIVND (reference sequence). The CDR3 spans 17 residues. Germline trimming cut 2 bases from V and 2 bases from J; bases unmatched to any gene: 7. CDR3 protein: CASSISASGGLTDTQYF. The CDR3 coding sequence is TGTGCCAGTAGTATATCTGCTAGCGGGGGCCTCACAGATACGCAGTATTTT.

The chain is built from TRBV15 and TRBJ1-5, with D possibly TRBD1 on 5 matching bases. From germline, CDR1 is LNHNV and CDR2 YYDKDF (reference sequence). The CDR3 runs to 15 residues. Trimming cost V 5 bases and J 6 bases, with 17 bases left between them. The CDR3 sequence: CATSVGRARIQPQHF. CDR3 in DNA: TGTGCCACCAGCGTGGGACGGGCTAGGATTCAGCCCCAGCATTTT.

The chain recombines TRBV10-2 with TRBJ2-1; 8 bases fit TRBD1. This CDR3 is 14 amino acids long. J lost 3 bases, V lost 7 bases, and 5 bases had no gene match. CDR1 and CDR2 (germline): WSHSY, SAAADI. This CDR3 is CASKETGVYNEQFF. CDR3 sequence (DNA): TGCGCCAGCAAGGAGACAGGGGTCTACAATGAGCAGTTCTTC.

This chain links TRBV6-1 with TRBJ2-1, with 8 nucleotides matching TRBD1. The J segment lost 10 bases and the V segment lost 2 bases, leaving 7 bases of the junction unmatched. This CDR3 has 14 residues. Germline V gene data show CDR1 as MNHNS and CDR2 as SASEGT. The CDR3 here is CASSEKRQGYEQFF. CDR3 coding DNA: TGTGCCAGCAGTGAAAAGAGACAGGGGTACGAGCAGTTCTTC.

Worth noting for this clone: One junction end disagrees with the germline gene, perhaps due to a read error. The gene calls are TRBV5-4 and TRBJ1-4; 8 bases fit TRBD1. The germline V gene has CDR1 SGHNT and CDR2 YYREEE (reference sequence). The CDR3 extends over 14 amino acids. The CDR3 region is CASGLQGADEKLFF. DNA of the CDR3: TGTGCCAGCGGCTTGCAGGGGGCAGATGAAAAACTGTTTTTT. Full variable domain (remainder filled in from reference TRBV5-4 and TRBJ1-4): ETGVTQSPTHLIKTRGQQVTLRCSSQSGHNTVSWYQQALGQGPQFIFQYYREEENGRGNFPPRFSGLQFPNYSSELNVNALELDDSALYLCASGLQGADEKLFFGSGTQLSVL.

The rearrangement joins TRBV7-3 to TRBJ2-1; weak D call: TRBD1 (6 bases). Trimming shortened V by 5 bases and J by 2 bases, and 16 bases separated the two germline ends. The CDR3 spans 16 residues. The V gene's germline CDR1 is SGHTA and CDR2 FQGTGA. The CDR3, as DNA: TGTGCCAGCAGCCCGACCCCACAGGGCGCCTACAATGAGCAGTTCTTC. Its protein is CASSPTPQGAYNEQFF.

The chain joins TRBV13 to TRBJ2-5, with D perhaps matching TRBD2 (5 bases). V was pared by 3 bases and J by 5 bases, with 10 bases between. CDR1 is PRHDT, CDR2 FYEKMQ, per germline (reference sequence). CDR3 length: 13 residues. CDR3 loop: CASSFGRDETQYF. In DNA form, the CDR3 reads TGTGCCAGCAGCTTTGGGAGAGACGAGACCCAGTACTTC.

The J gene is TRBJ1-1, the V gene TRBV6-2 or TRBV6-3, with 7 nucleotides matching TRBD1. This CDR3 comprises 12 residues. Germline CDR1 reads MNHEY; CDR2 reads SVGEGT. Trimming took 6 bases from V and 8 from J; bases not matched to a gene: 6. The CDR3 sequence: CASSPQTGEAFF. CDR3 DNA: TGTGCCAGCAGCCCACAGACAGGGGAAGCTTTCTTT.

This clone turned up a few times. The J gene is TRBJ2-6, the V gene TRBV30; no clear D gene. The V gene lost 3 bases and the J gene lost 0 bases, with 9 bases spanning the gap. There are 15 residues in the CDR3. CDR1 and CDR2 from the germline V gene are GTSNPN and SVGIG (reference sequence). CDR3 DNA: TGTGCCTGGAGCCTATGGGGCTCTGGGGCCAACGTCCTGACTTTC. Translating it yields CAWSLWGSGANVLTF.

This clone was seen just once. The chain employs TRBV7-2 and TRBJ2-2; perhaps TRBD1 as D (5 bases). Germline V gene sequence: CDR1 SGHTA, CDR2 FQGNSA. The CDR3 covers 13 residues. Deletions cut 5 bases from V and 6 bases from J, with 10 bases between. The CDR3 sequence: CASSDWGSGELFF. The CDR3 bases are TGTGCCAGCAGCGACTGGGGCTCCGGGGAGCTGTTTTTT.

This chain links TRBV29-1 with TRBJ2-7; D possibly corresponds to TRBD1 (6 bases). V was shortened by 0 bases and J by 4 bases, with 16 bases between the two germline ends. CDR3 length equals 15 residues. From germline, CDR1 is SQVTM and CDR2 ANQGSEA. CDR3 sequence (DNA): TGCAGCGTTGAAGATCCCTCAAAGGGGGAATACGAGCAGTACTTC. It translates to CSVEDPSKGEYEQYF.

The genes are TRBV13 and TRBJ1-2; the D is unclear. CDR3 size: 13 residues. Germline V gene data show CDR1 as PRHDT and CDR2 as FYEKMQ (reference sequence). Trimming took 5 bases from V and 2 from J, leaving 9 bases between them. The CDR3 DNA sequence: TGTGCCAGCAGCCCAAGACGGAACTATGGCTACACCTTC. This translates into CASSPRRNYGYTF.

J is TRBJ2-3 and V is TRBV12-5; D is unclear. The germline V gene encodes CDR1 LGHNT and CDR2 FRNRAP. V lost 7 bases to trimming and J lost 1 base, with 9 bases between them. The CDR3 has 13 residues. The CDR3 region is CASAPIRTDTQYF. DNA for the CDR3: TGTGCTAGTGCCCCGATTCGCACAGATACGCAGTATTTT.

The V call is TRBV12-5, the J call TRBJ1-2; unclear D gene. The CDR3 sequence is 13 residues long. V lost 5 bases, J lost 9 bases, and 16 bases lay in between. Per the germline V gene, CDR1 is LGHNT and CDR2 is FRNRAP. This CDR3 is CASGLPPATSYTF. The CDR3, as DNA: TGTGCTAGTGGTCTACCACCCGCAACGAGCTACACCTTC.

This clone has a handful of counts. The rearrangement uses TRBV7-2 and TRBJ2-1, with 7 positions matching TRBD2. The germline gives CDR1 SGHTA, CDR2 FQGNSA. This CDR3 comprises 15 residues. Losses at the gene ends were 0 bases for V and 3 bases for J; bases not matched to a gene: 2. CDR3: CASSLASGIYNEQFF. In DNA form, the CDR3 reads TGTGCCAGCAGCTTAGCCAGCGGGATCTACAATGAGCAGTTCTTC. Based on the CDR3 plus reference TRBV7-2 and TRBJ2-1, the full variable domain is GAGVSQSPSNKVTEKGKDVELRCDPISGHTALYWYRQSLGQGLEFLIYFQGNSAPDKSGLPSDRFSAERTGGSVSTLTIQRTQQEDSAVYLCASSLASGIYNEQFFGPGTRLTVL.

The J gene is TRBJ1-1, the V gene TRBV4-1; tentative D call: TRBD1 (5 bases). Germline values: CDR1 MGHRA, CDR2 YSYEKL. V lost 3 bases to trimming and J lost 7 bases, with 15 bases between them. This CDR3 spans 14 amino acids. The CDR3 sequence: CASSQGRSAVEAFF. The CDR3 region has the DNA TGCGCCAGCAGCCAGGGGCGGAGCGCTGTTGAAGCTTTCTTT.